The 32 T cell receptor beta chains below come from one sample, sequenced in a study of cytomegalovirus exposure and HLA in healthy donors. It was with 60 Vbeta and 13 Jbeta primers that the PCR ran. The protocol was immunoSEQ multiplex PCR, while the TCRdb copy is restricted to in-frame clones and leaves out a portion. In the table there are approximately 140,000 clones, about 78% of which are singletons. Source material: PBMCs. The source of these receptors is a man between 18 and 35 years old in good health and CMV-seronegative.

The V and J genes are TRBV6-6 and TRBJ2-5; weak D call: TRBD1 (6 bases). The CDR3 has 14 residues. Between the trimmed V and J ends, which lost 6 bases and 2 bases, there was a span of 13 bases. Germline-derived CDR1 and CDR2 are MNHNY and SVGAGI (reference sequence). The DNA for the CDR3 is TGTGCCAGCAGCCTGGACAGCCTTCAAGAGACCCAGTACTTC. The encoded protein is CASSLDSLQETQYF.

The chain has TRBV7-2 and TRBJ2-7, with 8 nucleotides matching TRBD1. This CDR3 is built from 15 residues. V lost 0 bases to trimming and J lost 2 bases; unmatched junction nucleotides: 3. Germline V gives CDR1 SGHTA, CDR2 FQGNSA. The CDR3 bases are TGTGCCAGCAGCTTAGCGGCGGGACAGGCCTACGAGCAGTACTTC. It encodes CASSLAAGQAYEQYF.

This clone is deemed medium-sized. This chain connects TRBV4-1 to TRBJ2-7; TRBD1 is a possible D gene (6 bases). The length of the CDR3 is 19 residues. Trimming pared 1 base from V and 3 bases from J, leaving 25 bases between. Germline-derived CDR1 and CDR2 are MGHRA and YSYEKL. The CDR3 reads CASSQVVYRADDGFYEQYF. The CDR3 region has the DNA TGCGCCAGCAGCCAAGTGGTTTACAGGGCCGACGATGGATTCTACGAGCAGTACTTC.

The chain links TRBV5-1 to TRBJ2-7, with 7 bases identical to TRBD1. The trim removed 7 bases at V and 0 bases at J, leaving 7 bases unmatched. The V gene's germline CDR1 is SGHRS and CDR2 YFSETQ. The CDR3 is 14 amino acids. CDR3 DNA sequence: TGCGCCAGCGCGGACACAGGGGTCTCCTACGAGCAGTACTTC. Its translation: CASADTGVSYEQYF.

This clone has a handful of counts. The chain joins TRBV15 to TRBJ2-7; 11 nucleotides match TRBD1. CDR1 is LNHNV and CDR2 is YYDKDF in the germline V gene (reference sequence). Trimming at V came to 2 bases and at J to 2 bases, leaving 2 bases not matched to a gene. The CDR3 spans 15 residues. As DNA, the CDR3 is TGTGCCACCAGCAGACGGGACAGGGGGACCTACGAGCAGTACTTC. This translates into CATSRRDRGTYEQYF.

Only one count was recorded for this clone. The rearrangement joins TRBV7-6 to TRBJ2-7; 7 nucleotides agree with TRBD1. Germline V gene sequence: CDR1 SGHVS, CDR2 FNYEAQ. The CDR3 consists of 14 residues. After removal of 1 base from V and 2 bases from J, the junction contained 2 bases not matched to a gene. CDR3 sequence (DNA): TGTGCCAGCAGCTTAGGGGGACAGCCCTACGAGCAGTACTTC. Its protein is CASSLGGQPYEQYF.

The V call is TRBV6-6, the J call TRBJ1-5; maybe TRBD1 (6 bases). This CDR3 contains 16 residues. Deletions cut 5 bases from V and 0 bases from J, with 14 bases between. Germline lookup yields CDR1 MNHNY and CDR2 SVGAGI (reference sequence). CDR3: CASSHGQHYSNQPQHF. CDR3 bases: TGTGCCAGCAGTCACGGACAGCACTATAGCAATCAGCCCCAGCATTTT.

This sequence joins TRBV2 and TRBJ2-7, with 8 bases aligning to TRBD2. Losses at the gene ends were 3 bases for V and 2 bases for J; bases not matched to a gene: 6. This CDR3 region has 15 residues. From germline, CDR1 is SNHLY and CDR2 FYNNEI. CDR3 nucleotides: TGTGCCAGCAGTGATCGGATAGCGGGGCCCTACGAGCAGTACTTC. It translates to CASSDRIAGPYEQYF.

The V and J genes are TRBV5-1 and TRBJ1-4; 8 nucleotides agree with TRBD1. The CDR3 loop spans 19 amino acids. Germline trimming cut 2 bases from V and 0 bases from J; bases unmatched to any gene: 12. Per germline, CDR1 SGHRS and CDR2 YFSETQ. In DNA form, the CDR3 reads TGCGCCAGCAGCTTCCCCCAGACAGGGGAGGGAGCAACTAATGAAAAACTGTTTTTT. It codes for CASSFPQTGEGATNEKLFF.

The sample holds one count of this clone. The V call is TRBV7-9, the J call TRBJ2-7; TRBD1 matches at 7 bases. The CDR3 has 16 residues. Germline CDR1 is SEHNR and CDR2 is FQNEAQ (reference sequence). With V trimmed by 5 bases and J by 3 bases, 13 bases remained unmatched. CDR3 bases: TGTGCCAGCAGCCCATCATTTGGACAGGCTAGCTACGAGCAGTACTTC. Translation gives CASSPSFGQASYEQYF.

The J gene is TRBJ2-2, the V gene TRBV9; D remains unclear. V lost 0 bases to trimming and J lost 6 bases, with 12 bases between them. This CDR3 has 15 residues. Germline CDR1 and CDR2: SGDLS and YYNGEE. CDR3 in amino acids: CASSVGTTRAGELFF. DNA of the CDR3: TGTGCCAGCAGCGTAGGTACCACCCGGGCCGGGGAGCTGTTTTTT.

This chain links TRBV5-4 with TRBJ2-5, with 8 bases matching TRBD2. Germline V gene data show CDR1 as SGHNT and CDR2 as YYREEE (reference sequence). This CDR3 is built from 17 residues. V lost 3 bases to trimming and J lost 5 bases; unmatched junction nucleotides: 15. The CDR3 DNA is TGTGCCAGCAGCTCGTTTACGGGAGGGCCAGTCTTGGAGACCCAGTACTTC. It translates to CASSSFTGGPVLETQYF.

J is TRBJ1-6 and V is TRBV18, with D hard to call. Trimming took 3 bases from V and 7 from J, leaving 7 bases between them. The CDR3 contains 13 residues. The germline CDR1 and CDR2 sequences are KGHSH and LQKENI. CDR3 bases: TGTGCCAGCTCACCTCAGGAAAATTCACCCCTCCACTTT. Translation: CASSPQENSPLHF.

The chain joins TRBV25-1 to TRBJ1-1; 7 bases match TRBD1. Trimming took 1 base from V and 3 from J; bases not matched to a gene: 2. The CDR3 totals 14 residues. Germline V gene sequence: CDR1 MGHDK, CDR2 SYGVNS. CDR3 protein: CASSEWDSYTEAFF. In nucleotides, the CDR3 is TGTGCCAGCAGTGAATGGGACAGTTACACTGAAGCTTTCTTT.

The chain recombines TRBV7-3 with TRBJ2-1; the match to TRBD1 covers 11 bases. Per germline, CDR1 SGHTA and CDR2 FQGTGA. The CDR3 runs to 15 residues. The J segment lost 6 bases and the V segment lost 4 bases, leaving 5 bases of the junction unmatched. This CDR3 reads CASSWTGGQGNEQFF. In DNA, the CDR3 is TGTGCCAGCAGCTGGACAGGGGGCCAAGGCAATGAGCAGTTCTTC.

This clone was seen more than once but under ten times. In DNA form, the CDR3 reads TGTGCCAGCTCACCGAGTCGGGACAGGAGCACTGAAGCTTTCTTT. The encoded protein is CASSPSRDRSTEAFF. The chain carries TRBV18 and TRBJ1-1; 8 positions match TRBD1. The CDR3 contains 15 residues. With 3 bases clipped from V and 4 bases from J, the junction kept 7 bases outside the gene matches. The germline gives CDR1 KGHSH, CDR2 LQKENI.

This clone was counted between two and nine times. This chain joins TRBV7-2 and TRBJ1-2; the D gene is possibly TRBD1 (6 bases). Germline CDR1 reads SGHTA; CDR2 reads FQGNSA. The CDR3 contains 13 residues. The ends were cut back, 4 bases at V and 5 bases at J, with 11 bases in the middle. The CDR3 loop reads CASSSTGFYGYTF. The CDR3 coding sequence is TGTGCCAGCAGCTCTACAGGGTTTTATGGCTACACCTTC.

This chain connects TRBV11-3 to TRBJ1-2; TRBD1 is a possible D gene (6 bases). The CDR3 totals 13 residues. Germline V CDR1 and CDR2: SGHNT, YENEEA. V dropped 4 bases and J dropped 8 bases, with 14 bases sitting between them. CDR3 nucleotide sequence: TGTGCCAGCAGCTCAACCTTGACAGGCGGCTACACCTTC. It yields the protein CASSSTLTGGYTF.

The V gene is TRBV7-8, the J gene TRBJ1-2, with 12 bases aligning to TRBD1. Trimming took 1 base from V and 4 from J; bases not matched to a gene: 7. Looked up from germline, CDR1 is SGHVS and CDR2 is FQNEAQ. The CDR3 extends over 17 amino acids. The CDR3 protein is CASSLGPGTGGGYGYTF. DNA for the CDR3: TGTGCCAGCAGCTTAGGACCCGGGACAGGGGGCGGCTATGGCTACACCTTC.

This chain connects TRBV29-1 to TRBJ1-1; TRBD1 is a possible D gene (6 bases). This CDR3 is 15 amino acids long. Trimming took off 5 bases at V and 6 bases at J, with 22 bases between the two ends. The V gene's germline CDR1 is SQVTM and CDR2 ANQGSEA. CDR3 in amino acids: CSVSSRGGLIAEAFF. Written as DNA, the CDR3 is TGCAGCGTTTCAAGTAGGGGGGGGCTGATCGCTGAAGCTTTCTTT.

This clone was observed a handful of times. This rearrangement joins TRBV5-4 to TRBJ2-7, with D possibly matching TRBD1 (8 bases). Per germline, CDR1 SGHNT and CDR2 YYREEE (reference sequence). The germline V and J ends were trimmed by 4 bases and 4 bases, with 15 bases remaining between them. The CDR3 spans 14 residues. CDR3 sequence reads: CASSKTGGEYEQYF. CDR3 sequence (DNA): TGTGCCAGCAGCAAAACAGGGGGGGAATACGAGCAGTACTTC.

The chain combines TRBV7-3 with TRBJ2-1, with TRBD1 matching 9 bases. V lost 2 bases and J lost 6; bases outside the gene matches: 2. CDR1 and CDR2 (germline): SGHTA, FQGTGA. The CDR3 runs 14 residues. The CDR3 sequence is CASSLGTGSNEQFF. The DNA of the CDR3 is TGTGCCAGCAGCTTAGGGACAGGGTCCAATGAGCAGTTCTTC.

CDR3 region: CASSQGQGDYDEQYF. As DNA, the CDR3 is TGCGCCAGCAGCCAAGGACAGGGGGACTACGACGAGCAGTACTTC. The chain links TRBV4-1 to TRBJ2-5; 9 bases line up with TRBD1. The end of the DNA aligns better with TRBJ2-7, so the J call may be wrong. From germline, CDR1 is MGHRA and CDR2 YSYEKL. This CDR3 is 15 amino acids long.

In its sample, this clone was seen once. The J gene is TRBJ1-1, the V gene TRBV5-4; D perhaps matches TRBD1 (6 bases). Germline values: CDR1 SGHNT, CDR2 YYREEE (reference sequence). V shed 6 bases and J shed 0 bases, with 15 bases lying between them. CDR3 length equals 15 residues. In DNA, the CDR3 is TGTGCCAGCACCCCCAGGGGTGCCATGAACACTGAAGCTTTCTTT. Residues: CASTPRGAMNTEAFF. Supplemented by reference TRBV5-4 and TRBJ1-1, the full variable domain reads ETGVTQSPTHLIKTRGQQVTLRCSSQSGHNTVSWYQQALGQGPQFIFQYYREEENGRGNFPPRFSGLQFPNYSSELNVNALELDDSALYLCASTPRGAMNTEAFFGQGTRLTVV.

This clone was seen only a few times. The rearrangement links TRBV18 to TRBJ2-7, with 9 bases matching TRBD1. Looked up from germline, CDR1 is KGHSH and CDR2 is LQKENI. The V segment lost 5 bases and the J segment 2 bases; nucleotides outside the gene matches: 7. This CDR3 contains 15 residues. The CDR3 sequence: CASSARQGGTYEQYF. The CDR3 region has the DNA TGTGCCAGCTCAGCACGACAGGGGGGGACCTACGAGCAGTACTTC.

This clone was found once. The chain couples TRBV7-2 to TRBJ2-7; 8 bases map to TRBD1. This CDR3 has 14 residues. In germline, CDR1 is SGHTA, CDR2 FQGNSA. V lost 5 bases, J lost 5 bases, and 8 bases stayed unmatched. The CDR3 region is CASSPRTGTNEQYF. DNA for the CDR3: TGTGCCAGCAGCCCCCGGACAGGGACCAACGAGCAGTACTTC.

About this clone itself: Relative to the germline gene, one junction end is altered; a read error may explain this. This chain's CDR3 is CASSSGLVYDEQFF. The CDR3 DNA is TGTGCCAGCAGTTCGGGACTAGTCTACGATGAGCAGTTCTTC. The chain links TRBV28 to TRBJ2-1; 8 bases align to TRBD2. The V gene's germline CDR1 is MDHEN and CDR2 SYDVKM. The CDR3 runs to 14 residues.

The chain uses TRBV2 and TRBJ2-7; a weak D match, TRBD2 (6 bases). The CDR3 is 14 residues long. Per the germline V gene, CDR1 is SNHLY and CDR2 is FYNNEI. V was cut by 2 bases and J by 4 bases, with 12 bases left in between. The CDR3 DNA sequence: TGTGCCAGCAGTGAATCGGGGGTAGATTACGAGCAGTACTTC. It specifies CASSESGVDYEQYF.

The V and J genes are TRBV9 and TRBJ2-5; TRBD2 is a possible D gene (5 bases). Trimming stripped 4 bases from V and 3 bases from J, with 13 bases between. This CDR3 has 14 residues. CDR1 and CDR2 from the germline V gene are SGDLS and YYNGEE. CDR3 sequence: CASSPSGREETQYF. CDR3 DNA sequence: TGTGCCAGCAGCCCCTCGGGAAGGGAAGAGACCCAGTACTTC. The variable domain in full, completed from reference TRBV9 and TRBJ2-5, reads DSGVTQTPKHLITATGQRVTLRCSPRSGDLSVYWYQQSLDQGLQFLIQYYNGEERAKGNILERFSAQQFPDLHSELNLSSLELGDSALYFCASSPSGREETQYFGPGTRLLVL.

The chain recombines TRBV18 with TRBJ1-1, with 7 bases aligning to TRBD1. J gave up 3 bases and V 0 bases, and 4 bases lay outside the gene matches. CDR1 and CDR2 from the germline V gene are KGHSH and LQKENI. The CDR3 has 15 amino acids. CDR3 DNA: TGTGCCAGCTCACCACCGACAGGGTCGGACACTGAAGCTTTCTTT. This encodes CASSPPTGSDTEAFF.

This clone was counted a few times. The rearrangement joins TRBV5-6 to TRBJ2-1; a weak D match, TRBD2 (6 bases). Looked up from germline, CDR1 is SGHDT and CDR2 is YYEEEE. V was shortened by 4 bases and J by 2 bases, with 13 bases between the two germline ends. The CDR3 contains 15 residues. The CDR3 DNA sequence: TGTGCCAGCAGCGGGAGCGGGCCGGCCTACAATGAGCAGTTCTTC. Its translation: CASSGSGPAYNEQFF.

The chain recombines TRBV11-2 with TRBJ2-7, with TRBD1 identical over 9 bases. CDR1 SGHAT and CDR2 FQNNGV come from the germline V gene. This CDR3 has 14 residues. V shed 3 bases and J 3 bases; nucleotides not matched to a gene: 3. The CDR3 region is CASSFGTGLYEQYF. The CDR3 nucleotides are TGTGCCAGCAGCTTCGGGACAGGGCTCTACGAGCAGTACTTC.